The entry below describes one TCR beta chain. Its target is not known. This sample stems from a study of cytomegalovirus exposure and HLA in healthy donors. Study as a whole: The roughly 700 first-cohort repertoires shared a platform with the 120 or so validation repertoires, as reported in a later analysis. Findings and caveats of the study: There were some public TCRs occurring in many donors, but most TCR sequences were rare. Confirmation in vitro established that a few CMV-associated chains were specific for CMV antigens. One later analysis, an examination of the roughly 110 validation repertoires, found that first-cohort TCR clusters tended to co-occur in them.

The data were produced by immunoSEQ multiplex PCR, yet TCRdb's version contains in-frame clones alone and is incomplete. The sample yields a few hundred thousand clones, roughly 85% seen once. V lost 2 bases to trimming and J lost 6 bases, with 5 bases between them. This CDR3 is built from 11 residues. Germline lookup yields CDR1 MNHEY and CDR2 SVGAGI. The sequence derives from a woman between 18 and 29 years old in good health and CMV-seronegative. V usage is TRBV6-5 and J usage is TRBJ2-7, with unresolved D. Sequenced: PBMCs. In DNA, the CDR3 is TGTGCCAGCAGTTACCACAGCGAGCAGTACTTC. This sequence encodes CASSYHSEQYF.